This T cell receptor beta chain was observed in a study of PD-1 blockade in classical Hodgkin lymphoma. Across the study: Nivolumab dosed at 3 mg/kg went to patients intravenously every 2 weeks.

Every patient was affected by relapse after autologous stem cell transplantation, while exposure to brentuximab vedotin was not uniform. The CD4+ T cells used were purified from thawed PBMCs through magnetic negative selection. Best outcomes ranged across complete response, partial response and progressive disease. The method was immunoSEQ multiplex PCR; TCRdb's version includes in-frame clones alone and lacks a portion of them. The sample holds 25,000 or so clones, approximately 80% seen once. Trimming took off 2 bases at V and 1 base at J, with 8 bases between the two ends. This CDR3 region has 14 residues. Germline CDR1 reads KGHSH; CDR2 reads LQKENI.

The sequencing here drew on CD4+ T cells from blood, taken at baseline. V and J are TRBV18 and TRBJ1-2; the D gene is possibly TRBD1 (5 bases). The receptor comes from a human donor with classical Hodgkin lymphoma. For the CDR3, the DNA is TGTGCCAGCTCACCATTAGACAGTAACTATGGCTACACCTTC. This sequence encodes CASSPLDSNYGYTF.